These T cell receptor beta chains were read from a single sample in a study of shared clonotypes between healthy human individuals. The method was immunoSEQ multiplex PCR; TCRdb's version includes in-frame clones alone and lacks a portion of them. Of 2.5 million or so clones in the sample, approximately 92% were seen once. Input material: naive CD4+ T cells sorted from blood. These receptor sequences come from a man aged 18 to 35 in good health. Each CDR3 is given with its conserved first and last residue. Fields, in order: V gene, D gene, clone size, J gene, CDR3 DNA, CDR3 protein. The D gene is left open where the match is weak. Expanded clones are given a class, and other clones once, few, many or no size at all.

V gene: TRBV7-9
D gene: NA
clone size: NA
J gene: TRBJ2-3
CDR3 DNA: TGTGCCAGCAGCTTGACGTTGGCCGGAGATACGCAGTATTTT
CDR3 protein: CASSLTLAGDTQYF

V gene: TRBV2
D gene: TRBD1
clone size: NA
J gene: TRBJ1-2
CDR3 DNA: TGTGCCAGCGGTGGGGGGACAGGGGAAGAGTATGGCTACACCTTC
CDR3 protein: CASGGGTGEEYGYTF

V gene: TRBV6-6
D gene: NA
clone size: NA
J gene: TRBJ1-1
CDR3 DNA: TGTGCCAGCAGCCGTCAGGACTTATTGAACACTGAAGCTTTCTTT
CDR3 protein: CASSRQDLLNTEAFF

V gene: TRBV10-1
D gene: NA
clone size: NA
J gene: TRBJ2-1
CDR3 DNA: TGCGCCAGCAGTGAGTCGTCTATGGGGGGCCATGAGCAGTTCTTC
CDR3 protein: CASSESSMGGHEQFF

V gene: TRBV11-1
D gene: TRBD1
clone size: NA
J gene: TRBJ1-6
CDR3 DNA: TGTGCCAGCAGCCAACGGGACAGGGAAACTTCACCCCTCCACTTT
CDR3 protein: CASSQRDRETSPLHF

V gene: TRBV21-1
D gene: NA
clone size: NA
J gene: TRBJ2-2
CDR3 DNA: TGTGCCAGCAGCAAAGGAGGGAAAGCGAACACCGGGGAGCTGTTTTTT
CDR3 protein: CASSKGGKANTGELFF

V gene: TRBV27
D gene: NA
clone size: NA
J gene: TRBJ1-1
CDR3 DNA: TGTGCCAGCAGTTTAATGGGAGGGGGCACTGAAGCTTTCTTT
CDR3 protein: CASSLMGGGTEAFF

V gene: TRBV5-1
D gene: NA
clone size: NA
J gene: TRBJ1-4
CDR3 DNA: TGCGCCAGCAGCCCCGGGTCGGTCAATAATGAAAAACTGTTTTTT
CDR3 protein: CASSPGSVNNEKLFF

V gene: TRBV30
D gene: NA
clone size: NA
J gene: TRBJ1-1
CDR3 DNA: TGTGCCTGGAGTGTGGGGGGATCTGAAGCTTTCTTT
CDR3 protein: CAWSVGGSEAFF

V gene: TRBV7-3
D gene: NA
clone size: once
J gene: TRBJ1-5
CDR3 DNA: TGTGCCAGTTGGGGACCGAGGGGGATTTATAGCAATCAGCCCCAGCATTTT
CDR3 protein: CASWGPRGIYSNQPQHF

V gene: TRBV28
D gene: NA
clone size: few
J gene: TRBJ1-1
CDR3 DNA: TGTGCCAGCAGTTCCTTGGTCAACTTGAACACTGAAGCTTTCTTT
CDR3 protein: CASSSLVNLNTEAFF

V gene: TRBV7-6
D gene: TRBD1
clone size: once
J gene: TRBJ1-6
CDR3 DNA: TGTGCCAGCAGCTTAGAGGGGGCACTCTCCTATAATTCACCCCTCCACTTT
CDR3 protein: CASSLEGALSYNSPLHF

V gene: TRBV30
D gene: NA
clone size: NA
J gene: TRBJ1-5
CDR3 DNA: TGTGCCTGGAGCGATCTCCGGGGCGCACCCCAAGGGAATCAGCCCCAGCATTTT
CDR3 protein: CAWSDLRGAPQGNQPQHF

V gene: TRBV28
D gene: NA
clone size: NA
J gene: TRBJ2-5
CDR3 DNA: TGTGCCAGCAGTTTAGGCGGCCCAGAGACCCAGTACTTC
CDR3 protein: CASSLGGPETQYF

V gene: TRBV28
D gene: TRBD1
clone size: once
J gene: TRBJ1-3
CDR3 DNA: TGTGCCAGCAGTTACCAGGGGGCAAGGGTTGGAAACACCATATATTTT
CDR3 protein: CASSYQGARVGNTIYF

V gene: TRBV4-3
D gene: NA
clone size: NA
J gene: TRBJ1-1
CDR3 DNA: TGCGCCAGCAGCCAGCGGCTGGGGACCCGGGGGTCTGAAGCTTTCTTT
CDR3 protein: CASSQRLGTRGSEAFF

V gene: TRBV21-1
D gene: NA
clone size: NA
J gene: TRBJ1-4
CDR3 DNA: TGTGCCAGCAGCAAAGGGAGGGGGAGGATAATCCAAAAACTGTTTTTT
CDR3 protein: CASSKGRGRIIQKLFF

V gene: TRBV15
D gene: NA
clone size: NA
J gene: TRBJ1-3
CDR3 DNA: TGTGCCACCAGCAGAAACTCTATGGGGGTAGGGTCTGGAAACACCATATATTTT
CDR3 protein: CATSRNSMGVGSGNTIYF

V gene: TRBV11-2
D gene: NA
clone size: NA
J gene: TRBJ2-5
CDR3 DNA: TGTGCCAGCAGCCTAGGACAGTCGGGAGAGACCCAGTACTTC
CDR3 protein: CASSLGQSGETQYF

V gene: TRBV6-5
D gene: NA
clone size: NA
J gene: TRBJ1-6
CDR3 DNA: TGTGCCAGCAGTTATAGGACACGGGGGAATTCACCCCTCCACTTT
CDR3 protein: CASSYRTRGNSPLHF

V gene: TRBV5-1
D gene: NA
clone size: NA
J gene: TRBJ1-1
CDR3 DNA: TGCGCCAGCAGCCCGACGGGGGCCACTGAAGCTTTCTTT
CDR3 protein: CASSPTGATEAFF

V gene: TRBV5-4
D gene: NA
clone size: NA
J gene: TRBJ2-5
CDR3 DNA: TGTGCCAGCAGCTTAGACACGCAAGAGACCCAGTACTTC
CDR3 protein: CASSLDTQETQYF

V gene: TRBV19
D gene: NA
clone size: NA
J gene: TRBJ2-1
CDR3 DNA: TGTGCCAGTAGTATAAGTAGACAGGCTGCCAATGAGCAGTTCTTC
CDR3 protein: CASSISRQAANEQFF

V gene: TRBV14
D gene: NA
clone size: NA
J gene: TRBJ1-1
CDR3 DNA: TGTGCCAGCAGCCAAGATTGGAACACTGAAGCTTTCTTT
CDR3 protein: CASSQDWNTEAFF

V gene: TRBV7-6
D gene: NA
clone size: NA
J gene: TRBJ2-6
CDR3 DNA: TGTGCCAGCTCAACGGGGACTGGGGCCAACGTCCTGACTTTC
CDR3 protein: CASSTGTGANVLTF

V gene: TRBV5-4
D gene: NA
clone size: NA
J gene: TRBJ1-2
CDR3 DNA: TGTGCCAGCAGCTTGTTGGGGCAGGGCTCTAACTATGGCTACACCTTC
CDR3 protein: CASSLLGQGSNYGYTF

V gene: TRBV7-3
D gene: NA
clone size: NA
J gene: TRBJ2-3
CDR3 DNA: TGTGCCAGCAGCCCAAGCCTGACAGCGCCTAATACGCAGTATTTT
CDR3 protein: CASSPSLTAPNTQYF

V gene: TRBV6-6
D gene: TRBD2
clone size: NA
J gene: TRBJ2-7
CDR3 DNA: TGTGCCAGCAGCCTCACTAGCGGGAGCTACGAGCAGTACTTC
CDR3 protein: CASSLTSGSYEQYF

V gene: TRBV9
D gene: NA
clone size: NA
J gene: TRBJ2-5
CDR3 DNA: TGTGCCAGCAGCGTAGAGGTGTGGGGGACCCAGTACTTC
CDR3 protein: CASSVEVWGTQYF

V gene: TRBV10-3
D gene: TRBD2
clone size: NA
J gene: TRBJ2-1
CDR3 DNA: TGTGCCATCAGTGCGGAACTAGCGGGAAAAGAGCAGTTCTTC
CDR3 protein: CAISAELAGKEQFF

V gene: TRBV6-5
D gene: TRBD2
clone size: NA
J gene: TRBJ2-1
CDR3 DNA: TGTGCCAGCAGTTCCATAGCGGGAAAGTCCTACAATGAGCAGTTCTTC
CDR3 protein: CASSSIAGKSYNEQFF

V gene: TRBV7-2
D gene: TRBD1
clone size: NA
J gene: TRBJ2-7
CDR3 DNA: TGTGCCAGCAGCCCCCCGGACAGGGGTTGGTACGAGCAGTACTTC
CDR3 protein: CASSPPDRGWYEQYF

V gene: TRBV5-1
D gene: TRBD1
clone size: NA
J gene: TRBJ2-7
CDR3 DNA: TGCGCCAGCAGCCAGGGGGTTTCGAGCTCCTACGAGCAGTACTTC
CDR3 protein: CASSQGVSSSYEQYF

V gene: TRBV19
D gene: NA
clone size: NA
J gene: TRBJ1-6
CDR3 DNA: TGTGCCAGTAGTATAGGAATGGACGTTAATTCACCCCTCCACTTT
CDR3 protein: CASSIGMDVNSPLHF

V gene: TRBV2
D gene: TRBD1
clone size: NA
J gene: TRBJ2-7
CDR3 DNA: TGTGCCAGCAGTGAAATGGGGACAGGGAAGTACGAGCAGTACTTC
CDR3 protein: CASSEMGTGKYEQYF

V gene: TRBV20-1
D gene: NA
clone size: few
J gene: TRBJ1-1
CDR3 DNA: TGCAGTGCTAGAGATCGAACTGAAGCTTTCTTT
CDR3 protein: CSARDRTEAFF

V gene: TRBV11-2
D gene: TRBD2
clone size: NA
J gene: TRBJ2-1
CDR3 DNA: TGTGCCAGCAGCACTAGGACTAGCGGCTACAATGAGCAGTTCTTC
CDR3 protein: CASSTRTSGYNEQFF

V gene: TRBV9
D gene: TRBD1
clone size: NA
J gene: TRBJ2-3
CDR3 DNA: TGTGCCAGCAGCGTAGAGGGACAGGGGGCCTCAGATACGCAGTATTTT
CDR3 protein: CASSVEGQGASDTQYF

V gene: TRBV7-9
D gene: NA
clone size: NA
J gene: TRBJ1-2
CDR3 DNA: TGTGCCAGCAGCTCCAAGGCAGGGGACCCCAAATATGGCTACACCTTC
CDR3 protein: CASSSKAGDPKYGYTF

V gene: TRBV18
D gene: NA
clone size: NA
J gene: TRBJ2-4
CDR3 DNA: TGTGCCAGCTCTCCGGGCGCCACGTTGGCCAAAAACATTCAGTACTTC
CDR3 protein: CASSPGATLAKNIQYF

V gene: TRBV18
D gene: NA
clone size: NA
J gene: TRBJ1-4
CDR3 DNA: TGTGCCAGCTCACTAGGGGCGACGAATGAAAAACTGTTTTTT
CDR3 protein: CASSLGATNEKLFF

V gene: TRBV12-5
D gene: NA
clone size: NA
J gene: TRBJ2-7
CDR3 DNA: TGTGCTAGTGGTTTGAGGGGAAACAGGGTCCCTTACGAGCAGTACTTC
CDR3 protein: CASGLRGNRVPYEQYF

V gene: TRBV30
D gene: TRBD1
clone size: NA
J gene: TRBJ2-3
CDR3 DNA: TGTGCCTGGAGTGTGGACAGGGGAACAGATACGCAGTATTTT
CDR3 protein: CAWSVDRGTDTQYF

V gene: TRBV19
D gene: NA
clone size: NA
J gene: TRBJ2-2
CDR3 DNA: TGTGCCAGTCGAAGCGGCCTAACGAACACCGGGGAGCTGTTTTTT
CDR3 protein: CASRSGLTNTGELFF

V gene: TRBV5-4
D gene: TRBD1
clone size: NA
J gene: TRBJ2-7
CDR3 DNA: TGTGCCAGCAGCCTTGGGGGACAGGGCAGGAGCGAGCAGTACTTC
CDR3 protein: CASSLGGQGRSEQYF

V gene: TRBV18
D gene: NA
clone size: NA
J gene: TRBJ2-7
CDR3 DNA: TGTGCCAGCTCCCCGGGACAATCCTACGAGCAGTACTTC
CDR3 protein: CASSPGQSYEQYF

V gene: TRBV30
D gene: NA
clone size: NA
J gene: TRBJ2-7
CDR3 DNA: TGTGCCTGGAAAATATCTTCGGGGGGACAGGCCCTCTACGAGCAGTACTTC
CDR3 protein: CAWKISSGGQALYEQYF

V gene: TRBV27
D gene: NA
clone size: NA
J gene: TRBJ1-5
CDR3 DNA: TGTGCCAGCAAACAGGTGGGGGAAAGGACCCAGCATTTT
CDR3 protein: CASKQVGERTQHF

V gene: TRBV11-2
D gene: NA
clone size: NA
J gene: TRBJ2-7
CDR3 DNA: TGTGCCAGCAGCCTGGAGCCCGGAAAGACGCAGTACTTC
CDR3 protein: CASSLEPGKTQYF

V gene: TRBV5-1
D gene: NA
clone size: few
J gene: TRBJ2-1
CDR3 DNA: TGCGCCAGCAGCTTGGTGGCAGGCTCCTACAATGAGCAGTTCTTC
CDR3 protein: CASSLVAGSYNEQFF

V gene: TRBV10-3
D gene: TRBD2
clone size: NA
J gene: TRBJ2-5
CDR3 DNA: TGTGCCATCAGTGTCGGGCTAGCGGGAGGGCCCCAAGAGACCCAGTACTTC
CDR3 protein: CAISVGLAGGPQETQYF

V gene: TRBV10-3
D gene: NA
clone size: NA
J gene: TRBJ1-4
CDR3 DNA: TGTGCCACCCGGGTCAGGTTTGCATCTGATGAAAAACTGTTTTTT
CDR3 protein: CATRVRFASDEKLFF

V gene: TRBV19
D gene: TRBD1
clone size: NA
J gene: TRBJ2-2
CDR3 DNA: TGTGCCAGTAGTACAACCCCTAGACAGGGTAACACCGGGGAGCTGTTTTTT
CDR3 protein: CASSTTPRQGNTGELFF

V gene: TRBV7-2
D gene: TRBD2
clone size: NA
J gene: TRBJ2-3
CDR3 DNA: TGTGCCAGCAGACTAACGGGACTAGCGGGATCTACGCAGTATTTT
CDR3 protein: CASRLTGLAGSTQYF

V gene: TRBV6-5
D gene: TRBD1
clone size: NA
J gene: TRBJ1-6
CDR3 DNA: TGTGCCAGCAGTTACGACCCCGCGGGACAGAGTTCACCCCTCCACTTT
CDR3 protein: CASSYDPAGQSSPLHF

V gene: TRBV29-1
D gene: TRBD1
clone size: NA
J gene: TRBJ1-2
CDR3 DNA: TGCAGCGTTGCCGGGACAGACGTGCTGGCCTTC
CDR3 protein: CSVAGTDVLAF

V gene: TRBV10-3
D gene: TRBD1
clone size: NA
J gene: TRBJ2-7
CDR3 DNA: TGTGCCATGTCCCCGGGACAGGGGATTTACGAGCAGTACTTC
CDR3 protein: CAMSPGQGIYEQYF

V gene: TRBV25-1
D gene: NA
clone size: NA
J gene: TRBJ2-5
CDR3 DNA: TGTGCCAGCAGTGAATACAGGGAGGTGGGAGAGACCCAGTACTTC
CDR3 protein: CASSEYREVGETQYF

V gene: TRBV7-9
D gene: TRBD1
clone size: NA
J gene: TRBJ1-2
CDR3 DNA: TGTGCCAGCAGCTTCACGGGACAGGGGCCGGAGACCAACTATGGCTACACCTTC
CDR3 protein: CASSFTGQGPETNYGYTF